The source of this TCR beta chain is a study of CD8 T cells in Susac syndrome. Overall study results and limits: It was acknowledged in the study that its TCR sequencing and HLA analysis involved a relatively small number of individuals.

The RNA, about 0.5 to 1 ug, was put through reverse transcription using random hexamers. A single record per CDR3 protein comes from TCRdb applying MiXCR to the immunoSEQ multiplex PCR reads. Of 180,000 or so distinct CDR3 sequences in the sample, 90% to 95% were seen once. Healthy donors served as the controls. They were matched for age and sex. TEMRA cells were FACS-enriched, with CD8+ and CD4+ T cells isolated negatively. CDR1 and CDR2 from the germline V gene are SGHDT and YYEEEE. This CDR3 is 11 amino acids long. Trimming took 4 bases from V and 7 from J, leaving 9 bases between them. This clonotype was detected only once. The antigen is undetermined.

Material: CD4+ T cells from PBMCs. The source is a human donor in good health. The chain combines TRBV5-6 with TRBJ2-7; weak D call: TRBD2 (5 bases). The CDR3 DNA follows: TGTGCCAGCAGCCGCCTAGCAGAGCAGTACTTC. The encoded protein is CASSRLAEQYF.